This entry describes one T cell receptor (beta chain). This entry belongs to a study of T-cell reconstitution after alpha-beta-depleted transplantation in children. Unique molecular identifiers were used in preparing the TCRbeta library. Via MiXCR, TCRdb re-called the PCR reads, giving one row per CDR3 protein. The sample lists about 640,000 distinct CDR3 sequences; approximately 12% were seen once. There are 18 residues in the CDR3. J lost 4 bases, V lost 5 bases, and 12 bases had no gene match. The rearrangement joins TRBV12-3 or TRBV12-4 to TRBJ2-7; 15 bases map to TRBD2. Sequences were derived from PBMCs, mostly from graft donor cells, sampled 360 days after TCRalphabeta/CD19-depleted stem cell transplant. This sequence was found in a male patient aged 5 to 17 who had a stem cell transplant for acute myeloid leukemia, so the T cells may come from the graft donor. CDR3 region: CASSRGLAGGSLGYEQYF. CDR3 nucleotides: TGTGCCAGCAGTCGCGGACTAGCGGGAGGGTCCTTAGGGTACGAGCAGTACTTC.